The subject of this entry is one T cell receptor beta chain. Its antigen remains unidentified. TCR beta CDR3 sequences were amplified from RNA transcripts. The HTBI primer set drove a first-round RT-PCR of the TCR CDR3. Using its own MiXCR run on the multiplex PCR reads, TCRdb lists one record per CDR3 protein. The sample consists of over 400,000 distinct CDR3 sequences, under 25% of them appearing once. This sample stems from a study of T cells in Graves' hyperthyroidism and ophthalmopathy. The CDR3 loop spans 15 amino acids. Germline CDR1 SGHRS, CDR2 YFSETQ. V lost 5 bases and J lost 14, with 25 bases in between. Broader study findings: In the analysis, a 13 V-J model separated ophthalmopathy from stable hyperthyroidism.

This TCR came from a woman aged 70-85 years with Graves' ophthalmopathy. J is TRBJ2-2 and V is TRBV5-1, with D possibly called TRBD1 or TRBD2 (5 bases each). Specimen: blood. The CDR3 sequence is CASRFSGTENETLFF. Here the CDR3 DNA reads TGCGCCAGCAGATTCTCCGGGACGGAAAATGAAACACTGTTTTTT. Based on the CDR3 plus reference TRBV5-1 and TRBJ2-2, the full variable domain is KAGVTQTPRYLIKTRGQQVTLSCSPISGHRSVSWYQQTPGQGLQFLFEYFSETQRNKGNFPGRFSGRQFSNSRSEMNVSTLELGDSALYLCASRFSGTENETLFFGEGSRLTVL.